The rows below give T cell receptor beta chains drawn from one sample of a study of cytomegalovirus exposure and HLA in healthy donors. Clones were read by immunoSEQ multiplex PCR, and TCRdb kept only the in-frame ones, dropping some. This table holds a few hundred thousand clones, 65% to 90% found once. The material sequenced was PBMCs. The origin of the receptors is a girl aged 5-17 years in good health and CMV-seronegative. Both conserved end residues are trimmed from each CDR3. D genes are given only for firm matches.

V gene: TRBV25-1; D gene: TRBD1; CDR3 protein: ARGVPGQAQH
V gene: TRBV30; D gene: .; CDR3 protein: AWNPMRTGELF
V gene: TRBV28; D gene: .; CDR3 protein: ASGTGSHSFVAEAF
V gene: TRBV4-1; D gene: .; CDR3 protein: ASSQGRGAGPNSYEQY
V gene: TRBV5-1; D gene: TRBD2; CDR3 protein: ASSLRAGGQETQY
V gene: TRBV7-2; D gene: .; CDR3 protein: ASSLASMVGRNTIY
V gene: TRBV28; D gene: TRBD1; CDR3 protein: ASSRSTGYGYT
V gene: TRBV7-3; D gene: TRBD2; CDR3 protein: ASSLIPGIAGETDTQY
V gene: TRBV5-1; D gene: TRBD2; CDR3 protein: ASSFLAGEDTQY
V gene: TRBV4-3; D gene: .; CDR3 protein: ASRREGNTGELF
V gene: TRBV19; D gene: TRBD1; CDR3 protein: ASSRSSGTEENYGYT
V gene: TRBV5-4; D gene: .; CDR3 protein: ASSEEGSGANVLT